A selection of T cell receptor beta chains follows, all from one sample in a study of cytomegalovirus exposure and HLA in healthy donors. Sequenced by immunoSEQ multiplex PCR; TCRdb stores in-frame clones only, minus some. The sample yields some 140,000 clones, 79% seen once. Sequencing was performed on PBMCs. The receptors here all came from a female donor in good health and CMV-seronegative. Both conserved end residues are part of each CDR3.

v_call	j_call	cdr3_aa
TRBV28	TRBJ1-6	CASSSDRAPNSPLHF
TRBV6-5	TRBJ1-1	CASSNDRGMTFF
TRBV29-1	TRBJ2-5	CSVTRDRGLQETQYF
TRBV5-1	TRBJ1-1	CASSLAVGEAFF
TRBV7-2	TRBJ1-2	CASSPGRGGAFVLYGYTF
TRBV28	TRBJ1-3	CASSHRRVAGNTIYF
TRBV2	TRBJ1-5	CASSETGKDNQPQHF
TRBV7-2	TRBJ1-5	CASSLVPQGHQPQHF
TRBV5-1	TRBJ2-1	CASSLLAGTNNEQFF
TRBV19	TRBJ1-1	CASSIDRSTEAFF
TRBV11-3	TRBJ2-1	CASSLDLSGIYNEQFF
TRBV5-1	TRBJ1-1	CASELGAGLNTEAFF
TRBV5-1	TRBJ2-7	CASSLHRQEQYF
TRBV6-4	TRBJ2-7	CARPTGADEQYF
TRBV7-2	TRBJ2-2	CASSTGLRPGGELFF
TRBV11-3	TRBJ2-7	CASSSQGAVAEQYF
TRBV11-3	TRBJ1-1	CASSLMNTEAFF
TRBV28	TRBJ2-1	CASSLRGGLAEYNEQFF
TRBV6-5	TRBJ2-7	CASRIAGPSNEQYF
TRBV6-1	TRBJ2-5	CASRAPGEETQYF
TRBV4-3	TRBJ2-7	CASSQEASGRAYEQYF
TRBV28	TRBJ2-6	CASSPTQGAQRSPLSGANVLTF
TRBV30	TRBJ1-2	CAWSRTVPKDYGYTF
TRBV19	TRBJ1-3	CASSRQSSGNTIYF
TRBV30	TRBJ1-1	CAWSVQGTGPMNTEAFF
TRBV30	TRBJ2-1	CAWSVLTSGTDNEQFF
TRBV4-3	TRBJ2-7	CASSHLGQGAFFYEQYF
TRBV28	TRBJ2-7	CASSRTGRYYEQYF
TRBV9	TRBJ2-3	CASSPGGSGGTDTQYF
TRBV18	TRBJ1-5	CASSPPGGTRSQPQHF
TRBV2	TRBJ2-1	CASRTGTRYNEQFF
TRBV18	TRBJ2-7	CASSSGGGSSYEQYF
TRBV7-2	TRBJ2-1	CASSFRTSGSPEQFF
TRBV28	TRBJ1-5	CASRGSNQPQHF
TRBV5-1	TRBJ2-3	CASSPGVGASTDTQYF
TRBV9	TRBJ1-1	CASSEYSGLMNTEAFF
TRBV6-5	TRBJ2-5	CASSLDSLQETQYF
TRBV28	TRBJ2-3	CASTSPGGPRTDTQYF
TRBV30	TRBJ2-5	CAWTLLLAGGETQYF
TRBV5-8	TRBJ1-1	CASSLGQPNTEAFF
TRBV29-1	TRBJ1-1	CSAGQVEAFF
TRBV6-5	TRBJ1-5	CASRLTGGNQPQHF
TRBV29-1	TRBJ2-7	CSVVPQGQGYEQYF
TRBV12-5	TRBJ2-7	CASGPRGGLYEQYF
TRBV7-2	TRBJ2-7	CASSQGGDIYEQYF
TRBV9	TRBJ1-4	CASSTHRGSNPEKLFF
TRBV9	TRBJ1-2	CASSVSGGVDYGYTF
TRBV7-9	TRBJ2-5	CASSPIVSGQGEETQYF
TRBV6-5	TRBJ2-7	CASSWGTASEQYF
TRBV2	TRBJ2-3	CASSVSAGAMNTQYF
TRBV5-1	TRBJ2-5	CASSLRGFGETQYF
TRBV10-1	TRBJ2-5	CASSEGRVETQYF
TRBV19	TRBJ2-7	CASSIGGVGSEQYF